Below are 3 T cell receptor beta chains sequenced from a single sample in a study of shared clonotypes between healthy human individuals. Some clones are missing from TCRdb's copy, which holds only in-frame ones; the method was immunoSEQ multiplex PCR. Of 2 million to 2.5 million clones listed, 90% to 97% are singletons. Sequencing was performed on naive CD4+ T cells sorted from blood. Subset in this sample: CD45RA+ positively selected. These receptors all stem from a man aged 18 to 30 in good health.

The chain combines TRBV6-6 with TRBJ2-7, with D hard to call. The CDR3 length is 15 residues. The germline V and J ends were trimmed by 3 bases and 1 base, with 13 bases remaining between them. CDR1 is MNHNY and CDR2 is SVGAGI in the germline V gene (reference sequence). The CDR3 region has the DNA TGTGCCAGCAGTTATATCCGGGTCCGGTCCTACGAGCAGTACTTC. Protein sequence: CASSYIRVRSYEQYF.

V usage is TRBV13 and J usage is TRBJ2-7, with D possibly TRBD1 on 6 matching bases. The CDR3 sequence is 16 residues long. The V gene's germline CDR1 is PRHDT and CDR2 FYEKMQ (reference sequence). V was cut by 0 bases and J by 2 bases, with 14 bases left in between. The chain's CDR3 is CASSLGGTLKPYEQYF. The DNA of the CDR3 is TGTGCCAGCAGCTTAGGTGGGACACTGAAGCCCTACGAGCAGTACTTC.

The V call is TRBV25-1, the J call TRBJ1-2, with 7 positions matching TRBD1. The CDR3 is made up of 13 amino acids. V was pared by 3 bases and J by 4 bases, with 2 bases of the junction left unmatched. The germline V gene encodes CDR1 MGHDK and CDR2 SYGVNS. The CDR3 region is CASSETGRYGYTF. In nucleotides, the CDR3 is TGTGCCAGCAGTGAGACAGGGCGCTATGGCTACACCTTC.